Sequencing of this T cell receptor beta chain was carried out in a study of T cell repertoires in cytomegalovirus infection. As for the study in general: Recently identified HLA-C-restricted CMV epitopes were among the peptides used. Notes on the study in general: CMV-specific TCR beta clonotypes restricted by HLA-C were the ones dominating the ex vivo response.

The CDR3 has 16 residues. The V segment lost 5 bases and the J segment 7 bases; nucleotides outside the gene matches: 11. The germline gives CDR1 MNHEY, CDR2 SMNVEV (reference sequence). TCRdb redid the calling of the reads with MiXCR, one entry per CDR3 protein. This sample yields roughly 78,000 distinct CDR3 sequences, of which 40% are seen a single time; roughly 93% belongs to the top ten. In this sample, this clonotype turned up a few times. The antigen remains undetermined. This sequence joins TRBV27 and TRBJ1-5; the match to TRBD1 covers 10 bases. The source was CD8+ T cells from cultured PBMCs, collected from culture after CMV antigen stimulation. The origin of this receptor is a human donor in good health (CMV status not recorded). Some clones in this sample may be carry-over from other donors' samples. The CDR3 loop is CASSRRQGAMGQPQHF. CDR3 in DNA: TGTGCCAGCAGTAGGAGACAGGGGGCGATGGGACAGCCCCAGCATTTT.